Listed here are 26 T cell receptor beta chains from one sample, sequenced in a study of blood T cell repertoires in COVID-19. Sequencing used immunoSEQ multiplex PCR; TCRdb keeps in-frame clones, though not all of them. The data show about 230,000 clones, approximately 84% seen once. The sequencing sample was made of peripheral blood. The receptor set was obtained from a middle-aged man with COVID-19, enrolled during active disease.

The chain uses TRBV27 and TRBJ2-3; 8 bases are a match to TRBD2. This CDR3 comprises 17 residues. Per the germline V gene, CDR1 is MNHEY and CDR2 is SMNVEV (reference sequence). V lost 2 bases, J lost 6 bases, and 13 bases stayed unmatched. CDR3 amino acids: CASSLNPRSGRRDTQYF. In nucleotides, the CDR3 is TGTGCCAGCAGTTTAAACCCCCGGAGCGGGAGAAGGGATACGCAGTATTTT.

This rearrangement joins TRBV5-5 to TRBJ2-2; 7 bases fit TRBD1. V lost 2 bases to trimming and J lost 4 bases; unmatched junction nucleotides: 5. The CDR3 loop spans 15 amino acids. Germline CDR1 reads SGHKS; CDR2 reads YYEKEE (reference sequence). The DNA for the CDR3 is TGTGCCAGCAGCTTAGGAGCAGGGGGCACCGGGGAGCTGTTTTTT. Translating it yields CASSLGAGGTGELFF.

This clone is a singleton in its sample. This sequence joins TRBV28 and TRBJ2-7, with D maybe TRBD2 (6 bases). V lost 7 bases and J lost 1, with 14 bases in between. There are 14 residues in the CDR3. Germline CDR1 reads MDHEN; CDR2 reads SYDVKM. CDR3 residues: CASILDGGSYEQYF. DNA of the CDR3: TGTGCCAGCATCTTAGACGGGGGTTCCTACGAGCAGTACTTC.

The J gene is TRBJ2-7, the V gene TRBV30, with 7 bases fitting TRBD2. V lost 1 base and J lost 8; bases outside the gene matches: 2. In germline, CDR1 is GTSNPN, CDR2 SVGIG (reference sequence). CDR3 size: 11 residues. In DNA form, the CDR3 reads TGTGCCTGGAGTGGGGGGGGGAAGCAGTACTTC. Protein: CAWSGGGKQYF.

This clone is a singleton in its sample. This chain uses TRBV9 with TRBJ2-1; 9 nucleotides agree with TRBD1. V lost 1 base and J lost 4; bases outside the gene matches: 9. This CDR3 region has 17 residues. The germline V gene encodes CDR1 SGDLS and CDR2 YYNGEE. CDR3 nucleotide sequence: TGTGCCAGCAGCGTACCACCCGGGACAGGGACTTACAATGAGCAGTTCTTC. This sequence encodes CASSVPPGTGTYNEQFF.

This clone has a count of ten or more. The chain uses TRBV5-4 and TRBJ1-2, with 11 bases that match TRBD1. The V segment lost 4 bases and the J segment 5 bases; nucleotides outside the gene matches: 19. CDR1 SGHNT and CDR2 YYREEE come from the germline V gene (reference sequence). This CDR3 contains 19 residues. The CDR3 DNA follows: TGTGCCAGCAGCGCCTCCGGGACAGGGGGTATCCGTATGGGATATGGCTACACCTTC. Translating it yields CASSASGTGGIRMGYGYTF.

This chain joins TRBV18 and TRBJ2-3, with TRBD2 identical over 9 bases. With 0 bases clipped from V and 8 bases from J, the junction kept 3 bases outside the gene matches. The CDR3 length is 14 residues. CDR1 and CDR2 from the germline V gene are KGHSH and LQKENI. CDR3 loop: CASSPPTAGGTQYF. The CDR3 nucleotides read TGTGCCAGCTCACCACCGACAGCGGGAGGTACGCAGTATTTT. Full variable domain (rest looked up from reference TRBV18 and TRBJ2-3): NAGVMQNPRHLVRRRGQEARLRCSPMKGHSHVYWYRQLPEEGLKFMVYLQKENIIDESGMPKERFSAEFPKEGPSILRIQQVVRGDSAAYFCASSPPTAGGTQYFGPGTRLTVL.

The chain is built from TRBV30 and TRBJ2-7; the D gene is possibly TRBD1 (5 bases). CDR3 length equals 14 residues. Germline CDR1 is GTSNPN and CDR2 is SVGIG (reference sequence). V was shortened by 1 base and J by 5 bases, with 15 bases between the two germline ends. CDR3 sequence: CAWSEGHIMDEQYF. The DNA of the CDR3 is TGTGCCTGGAGTGAGGGGCATATTATGGACGAGCAGTACTTC.

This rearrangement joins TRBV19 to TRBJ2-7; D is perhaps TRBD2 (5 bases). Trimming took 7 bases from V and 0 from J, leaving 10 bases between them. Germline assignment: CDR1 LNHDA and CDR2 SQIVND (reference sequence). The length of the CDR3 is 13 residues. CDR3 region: CASKGVGSYEQYF. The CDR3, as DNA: TGTGCCAGTAAGGGAGTAGGCTCCTACGAGCAGTACTTC.

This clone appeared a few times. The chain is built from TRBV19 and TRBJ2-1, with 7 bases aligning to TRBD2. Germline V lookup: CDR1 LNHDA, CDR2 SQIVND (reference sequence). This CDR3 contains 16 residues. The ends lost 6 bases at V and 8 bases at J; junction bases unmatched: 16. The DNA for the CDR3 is TGTGCCAGTAGGGCGGCGGCGGGAGTTGACCGCGATGAGCAGTTCTTC. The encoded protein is CASRAAAGVDRDEQFF.

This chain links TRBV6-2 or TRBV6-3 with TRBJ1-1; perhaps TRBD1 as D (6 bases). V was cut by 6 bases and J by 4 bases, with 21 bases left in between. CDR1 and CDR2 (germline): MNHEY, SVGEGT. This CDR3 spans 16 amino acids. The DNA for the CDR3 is TGTGCCAGCAGCCCCACCGGGACAAGAGCGGTCACTGAAGCTTTCTTT. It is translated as CASSPTGTRAVTEAFF.

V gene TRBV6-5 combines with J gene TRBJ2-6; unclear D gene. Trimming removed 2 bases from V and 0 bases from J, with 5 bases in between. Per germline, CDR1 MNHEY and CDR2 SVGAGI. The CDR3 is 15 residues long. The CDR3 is CASSYIRSGANVLTF. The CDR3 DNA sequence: TGTGCCAGCAGTTACATCCGCTCTGGGGCCAACGTCCTGACTTTC.

CDR3 in amino acids: CASSELTDGEQFF. CDR3 DNA: TGTGCCAGCAGCGAGTTGACAGACGGTGAGCAGTTCTTC. This chain uses TRBV21-1 with TRBJ2-1; the D segment call TRBD1 is taken from the table without a DNA check. TRBV21-1 is a documented pseudogene. This CDR3 spans 13 amino acids.

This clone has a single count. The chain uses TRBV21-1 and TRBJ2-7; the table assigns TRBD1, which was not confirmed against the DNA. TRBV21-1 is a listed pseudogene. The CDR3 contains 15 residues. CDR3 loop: CASSIATDSFNKQYF. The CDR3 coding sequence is TGTGCCAGCAGCATAGCGACAGACAGTTTCAACAAGCAGTACTTC.

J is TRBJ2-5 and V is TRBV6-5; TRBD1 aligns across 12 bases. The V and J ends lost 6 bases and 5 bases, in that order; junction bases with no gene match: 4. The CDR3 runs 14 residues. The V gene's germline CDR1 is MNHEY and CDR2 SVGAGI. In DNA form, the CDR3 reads TGTGCCAGCAGCGGGACAGGGGGCCGGGAGACCCAGTACTTC. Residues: CASSGTGGRETQYF.

The CDR3 region has the DNA TGTGCCAGCAGCTTAGGTGTCGGTTCACCCCTCCACTTT. It codes for CASSLGVGSPLHF. This chain joins TRBV7-8 and TRBJ1-6; D is unclear. CDR3 length: 13 amino acids. Trimming took 1 base from V and 9 from J, leaving 7 bases between them. CDR1 is SGHVS, CDR2 FQNEAQ, per germline.

CDR3: CAWNGLAGGGGAYNEQFF. DNA for the CDR3: TGTGCCTGGAACGGACTAGCGGGAGGAGGAGGGGCCTACAATGAGCAGTTCTTC. This chain uses TRBV30 with TRBJ2-1; TRBD2 agrees at 14 bases. V shed 4 bases, J shed 2 bases, and the junction held 10 bases outside the gene matches. The CDR3 spans 18 residues. CDR1 is GTSNPN and CDR2 is SVGIG in the germline V gene (reference sequence).

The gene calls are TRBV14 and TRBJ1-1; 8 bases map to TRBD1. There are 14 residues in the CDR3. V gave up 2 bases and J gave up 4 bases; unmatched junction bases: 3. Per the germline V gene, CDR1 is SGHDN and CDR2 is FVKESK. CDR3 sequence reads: CASSQQTGGTEAFF. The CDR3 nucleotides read TGTGCCAGCAGCCAACAAACAGGGGGCACTGAAGCTTTCTTT.

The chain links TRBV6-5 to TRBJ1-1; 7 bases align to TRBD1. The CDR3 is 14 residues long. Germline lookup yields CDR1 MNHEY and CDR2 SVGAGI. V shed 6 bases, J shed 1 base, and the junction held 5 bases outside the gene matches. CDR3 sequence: CASRSGTANTEAFF. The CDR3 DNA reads TGTGCCAGCAGAAGTGGGACAGCGAACACTGAAGCTTTCTTT.

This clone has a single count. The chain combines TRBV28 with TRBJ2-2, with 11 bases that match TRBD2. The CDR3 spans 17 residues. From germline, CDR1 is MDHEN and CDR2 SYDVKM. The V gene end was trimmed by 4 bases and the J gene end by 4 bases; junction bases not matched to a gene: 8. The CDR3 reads CASSYSGGGRPTGELFF. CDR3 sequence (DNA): TGTGCCAGCAGTTATAGCGGGGGGGGGCGTCCCACCGGGGAGCTGTTTTTT.

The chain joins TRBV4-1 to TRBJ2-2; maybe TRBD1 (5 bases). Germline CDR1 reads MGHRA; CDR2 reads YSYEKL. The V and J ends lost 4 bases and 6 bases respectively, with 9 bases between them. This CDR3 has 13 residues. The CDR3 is CASSLGHPGELFF. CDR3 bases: TGCGCCAGCAGCCTAGGACACCCCGGGGAGCTGTTTTTT.

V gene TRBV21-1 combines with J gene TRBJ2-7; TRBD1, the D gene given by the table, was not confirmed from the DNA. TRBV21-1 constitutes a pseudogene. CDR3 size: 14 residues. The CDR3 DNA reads TGTGCCAGCCAAGAGGCCGTAGGGGCCTACGAGCAGTACTTC. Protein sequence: CASQEAVGAYEQYF.

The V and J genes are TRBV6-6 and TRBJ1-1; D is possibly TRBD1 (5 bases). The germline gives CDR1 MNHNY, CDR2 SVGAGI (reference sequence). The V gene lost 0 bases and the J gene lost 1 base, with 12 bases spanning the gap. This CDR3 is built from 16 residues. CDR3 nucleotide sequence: TGTGCCAGCAGTTACTCGGGGGGAGCGCCGAACACTGAAGCTTTCTTT. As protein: CASSYSGGAPNTEAFF.

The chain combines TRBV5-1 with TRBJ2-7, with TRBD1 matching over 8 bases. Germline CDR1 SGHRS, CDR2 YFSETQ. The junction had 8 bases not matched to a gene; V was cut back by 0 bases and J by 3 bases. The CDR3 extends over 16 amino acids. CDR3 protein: CASSLVQGQGLYEQYF. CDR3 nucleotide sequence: TGCGCCAGCAGCTTGGTCCAAGGACAGGGCCTCTACGAGCAGTACTTC.

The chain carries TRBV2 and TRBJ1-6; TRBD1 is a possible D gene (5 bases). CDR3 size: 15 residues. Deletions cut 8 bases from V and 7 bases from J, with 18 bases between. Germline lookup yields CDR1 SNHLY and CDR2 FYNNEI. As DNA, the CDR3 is TGTGCCAGCGGGGGGACCGATGGGTCCAATTCACCCCTCCACTTT. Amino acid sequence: CASGGTDGSNSPLHF.

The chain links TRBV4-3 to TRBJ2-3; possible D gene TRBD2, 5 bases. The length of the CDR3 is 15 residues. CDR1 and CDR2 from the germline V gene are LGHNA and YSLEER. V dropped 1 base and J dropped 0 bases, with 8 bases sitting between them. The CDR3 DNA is TGCGCCAGCAGCCAAGGAGCGGCTAGCACAGATACGCAGTATTTT. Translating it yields CASSQGAASTDTQYF.